This is a list of T cell receptor beta chains from one sample in a study of CD8+ T cells in alopecia areata. The assay was immunoSEQ multiplex PCR, and TCRdb's table has in-frame clones only and misses some. The table lists approximately 43,000 clones, approximately 65% of them singletons. The source material was CD8+ T cells sorted from blood, sampled at week 4, from a patient treated with tofacitinib. Every receptor here comes from a human donor with alopecia areata. The conserved cysteine and the conserved F or W are not part of the CDR3 here.

cdr3_length	v_call	j_call	cdr3_aa
8	TRBV19	TRBJ2-1	ATASNEQF
11	TRBV30	TRBJ2-2	AWSVLATGELF
11	TRBV29-1	TRBJ1-2	SVASTEDYGYT
10	TRBV27	TRBJ2-5	ASSTGLKTQY
11	TRBV13	TRBJ2-7	ASSLYGSYEQY
11	TRBV29-1	TRBJ2-3	SVVRTSTDTQY
12	TRBV27	TRBJ2-3	ASSFFGSTDTQY
11	TRBV29-1	TRBJ2-2	SVRNLNTGELF
13	TRBV27	TRBJ1-1	ASSPIGGRVPEAF
15	TRBV4-3	TRBJ1-1	ASSQEFSPSKNTEAF
12	TRBV30	TRBJ2-5	AWSTGLAQETQY
12	TRBV25-1	TRBJ2-5	ASSELGQGETQY
10	TRBV27	TRBJ1-5	ASSEGGEPQH
12	TRBV7-8	TRBJ2-5	ASSPTGKVETQY
10	TRBV7-9	TRBJ2-7	ASSPGGYEQY
12	TRBV29-1	TRBJ2-1	SAEPGQNNNEQF
11	TRBV29-1	TRBJ1-2	SVELPGNYGYT
11	TRBV29-1	TRBJ1-3	SVARQVGNTIY
11	TRBV29-1	TRBJ1-1	SVEVGWGTEAF
10	TRBV30	TRBJ2-2	AWSHGTGELF
11	TRBV5-6	TRBJ2-7	ASSLASSYEQY
13	TRBV19	TRBJ1-6	ASSIQQARNSPLH